One sample yielded the 28 T cell receptor beta chains listed below, sequenced in a study of cytomegalovirus exposure and HLA in healthy donors. Use of 60 Vbeta and 13 Jbeta primers characterized the PCR. The assay was immunoSEQ multiplex PCR, and TCRdb's table has in-frame clones only and misses some. The data contain 150,000 to 200,000 clones, around 80% of them singletons. Material: PBMCs. All receptors come from a woman between 45 and 60 years old in good health and CMV-seropositive.

This chain uses TRBV5-1 with TRBJ2-1; 9 nucleotides align to TRBD2. The germline gives CDR1 SGHRS, CDR2 YFSETQ. The length of the CDR3 is 15 residues. Trimming at V came to 0 bases and at J to 3 bases, leaving 1 base not matched to a gene. For the CDR3, the DNA is TGCGCCAGCAGCTTGGCTAGCGGGAACTACAATGAGCAGTTCTTC. As protein: CASSLASGNYNEQFF.

The CDR3 protein is CASSLLGSTDTQYF. CDR3 DNA: TGTGCCAGCAGTTTACTCGGGAGCACAGATACGCAGTATTTT. The J gene is TRBJ2-3, the V gene TRBV27; no firm D call. V was pared by 2 bases and J by 0 bases, with 6 bases between. Looked up from germline, CDR1 is MNHEY and CDR2 is SMNVEV (reference sequence). The CDR3 consists of 14 residues.

The V and J genes are TRBV29-1 and TRBJ1-4; D may be TRBD1 (5 bases). Germline CDR1 reads SQVTM; CDR2 reads ANQGSEA. The CDR3 extends over 14 amino acids. V was trimmed by 2 bases and J by 7 bases, leaving 14 bases between them. This CDR3 reads CSVEINTGGEKLFF. CDR3 coding DNA: TGCAGCGTTGAAATAAACACGGGGGGTGAAAAACTGTTTTTT.

This sequence joins TRBV9 and TRBJ2-2; 12 bases are a match to TRBD2. The CDR3 is 16 residues long. The V gene end was trimmed by 4 bases and the J gene end by 5 bases; junction bases not matched to a gene: 6. From germline, CDR1 is SGDLS and CDR2 YYNGEE. This CDR3 reads CASSLRLAGETGELFF. Here the CDR3 DNA reads TGTGCCAGCAGCCTACGACTAGCGGGAGAGACCGGGGAGCTGTTTTTT.

This clone was detected a few times. The chain employs TRBV29-1 and TRBJ2-3; D is possibly TRBD2 (6 bases). CDR1 and CDR2 (germline): SQVTM, ANQGSEA. The germline V and J ends were trimmed by 3 bases and 4 bases, with 17 bases remaining between them. CDR3 length: 15 amino acids. The CDR3 DNA reads TGCAGCGTTGAGGGCCACAAGGGAGGAGCAGATACGCAGTATTTT. Its protein product is CSVEGHKGGADTQYF.

This clone was seen just once. In nucleotides, the CDR3 is TGTGCCAGCAGTTTCCGACAGGGGGCTATCGAGACCCAGTACTTC. Its translation: CASSFRQGAIETQYF. The chain carries TRBV27 and TRBJ2-5; TRBD1 agrees at 10 bases. The germline gives CDR1 MNHEY, CDR2 SMNVEV (reference sequence). This CDR3 has 15 residues. With 3 bases clipped from V and 5 bases from J, the junction kept 6 bases outside the gene matches.

V usage is TRBV11-1 and J usage is TRBJ2-3, with no clear D. Per germline, CDR1 SGHAT and CDR2 FQDESV (reference sequence). This CDR3 is 13 amino acids long. V lost 5 bases and J lost 6, with 12 bases in between. The CDR3 region has the DNA TGTGCCAGCAGCGCAAGTAGTTGGGATACGCAGTATTTT. Translating it yields CASSASSWDTQYF.

The V call is TRBV6-4, the J call TRBJ2-5, with 7 bases lining up with TRBD1. The J call may be incorrect, as the DNA end agrees better with TRBJ2-7. In germline, CDR1 is MRHNA, CDR2 SNTAGT. CDR3 length equals 15 residues. CDR3 nucleotides: TGTGCCAGCAGGGCCCCCGGGGACAGCTCCTACGAGCAGTACTTC. Residues: CASRAPGDSSYEQYF.

The V call is TRBV6-1, the J call TRBJ2-7; D not certain. The germline V and J ends were trimmed by 0 bases and 3 bases, with 12 bases remaining between them. Germline CDR1 and CDR2: MNHNS and SASEGT. The CDR3 totals 15 residues. The DNA for the CDR3 is TGTGCCAGCAGTGAAGCGGTAGGCGGATTCTACGAGCAGTACTTC. Its protein is CASSEAVGGFYEQYF.

The gene calls are TRBV7-9 and TRBJ1-5, with 12 bases that match TRBD1. The germline V gene encodes CDR1 SEHNR and CDR2 FQNEAQ (reference sequence). The ends lost 3 bases at V and 7 bases at J; junction bases unmatched: 1. This CDR3 is built from 14 residues. The CDR3 loop is CASSFGTGGQPQHF. DNA for the CDR3: TGTGCCAGCAGCTTTGGGACAGGGGGCCAGCCCCAGCATTTT.

J is TRBJ2-3 and V is TRBV7-9, with 7 positions matching TRBD1. Germline V lookup: CDR1 SEHNR, CDR2 FQNEAQ (reference sequence). J gave up 7 bases and V 7 bases, and 5 bases lay outside the gene matches. The CDR3 extends over 12 amino acids. DNA of the CDR3: TGTGCCAGCATCTCCAGGGGGTATACGCAGTATTTT. This gives the protein CASISRGYTQYF.

V gene TRBV19 combines with J gene TRBJ1-5, with a weak D call TRBD1 (5 bases). The V and J ends lost 6 bases and 1 base respectively, with 10 bases between them. The CDR3 is made up of 14 amino acids. Per germline, CDR1 LNHDA and CDR2 SQIVND (reference sequence). The CDR3 nucleotides are TGTGCCAGTAGGAAAGGGGCCAGCAATCAGCCCCAGCATTTT. Amino acids: CASRKGASNQPQHF.

This sequence joins TRBV7-9 and TRBJ2-2, with a weak D call TRBD2 (5 bases). CDR1 is SEHNR and CDR2 is FQNEAQ in the germline V gene (reference sequence). The V and J ends lost 9 bases and 7 bases respectively, with 15 bases between them. The CDR3 is made up of 13 amino acids. CDR3 DNA sequence: TGTGCCAGGAGAGGGATGGAGTTCGGGGAGCTGTTTTTT. Translation: CARRGMEFGELFF.

The chain recombines TRBV7-2 with TRBJ2-5; 13 bases align to TRBD2. Matching the DNA end better, TRBJ2-7 makes the J call doubtful. The CDR3 loop spans 16 amino acids. Germline V gives CDR1 SGHTA, CDR2 FQGNSA. The CDR3 nucleotides read TGTGCCAGCAGCTCGAGGACTAGCGGGAGTTTGTACGAGCAGTACTTC. Protein product: CASSSRTSGSLYEQYF.

This rearrangement joins TRBV7-9 to TRBJ1-2; maybe TRBD1 (6 bases). Germline CDR1 and CDR2: SEHNR and FQNEAQ (reference sequence). Trimming pared 5 bases from V and 3 bases from J, leaving 10 bases between. The CDR3 length is 13 residues. CDR3 residues: CASSLQGDYGYTF. In nucleotides, the CDR3 is TGTGCCAGCAGCCTACAGGGTGACTATGGCTACACCTTC.

The chain carries TRBV5-1 and TRBJ2-1; D not resolved. From germline, CDR1 is SGHRS and CDR2 YFSETQ. V was trimmed by 4 bases and J by 3 bases, leaving 11 bases between them. This CDR3 contains 14 residues. The CDR3 region has the DNA TGCGCCAGCAGCGACTGGAATCTCTACAATGAGCAGTTCTTC. Translating it yields CASSDWNLYNEQFF.

The V call is TRBV10-3, the J call TRBJ1-3, with no clear D. In germline, CDR1 is ENHRY, CDR2 SYGVKD. The V end was cut by 10 bases, the J end by 2 bases, with 12 bases between. The CDR3 length is 13 residues. The CDR3 bases are TGTGCCACCAGGCCGGTTACTGGAAACACCATATATTTT. Translated, it gives CATRPVTGNTIYF.

The rearrangement joins TRBV7-3 to TRBJ2-2; D is perhaps TRBD2 (6 bases). Trimming left V 1 base short and J 5 bases short, with 11 bases between. The CDR3 consists of 15 residues. The germline gives CDR1 SGHTA, CDR2 FQGTGA. CDR3 DNA: TGTGCCAGCAGCTTAAGAGCGCGGGGAACCGGGGAGCTGTTTTTT. This codes for CASSLRARGTGELFF.

V and J are TRBV7-2 and TRBJ2-3, with 16 bases matching TRBD2. With V trimmed by 3 bases and J by 6 bases, 12 bases remained unmatched. In germline, CDR1 is SGHTA, CDR2 FQGNSA. The CDR3 loop spans 19 amino acids. As DNA, the CDR3 is TGTGCCAGCAGCTTGCAGGGACTAGCGGGAGGGCCTTTTTCGGATACGCAGTATTTT. Amino acid sequence: CASSLQGLAGGPFSDTQYF.

The chain carries TRBV5-8 and TRBJ1-4; a possible D gene is TRBD1 (5 bases). V was clipped by 4 bases and J by 5 bases, with 15 bases between them. CDR1 is SGHTS, CDR2 YDEGEE, per germline. The CDR3 consists of 15 residues. In DNA form, the CDR3 reads TGTGCCAGCAGCAGACAGCAGGGAGGGAATGAAAAACTGTTTTTT. Encoded protein: CASSRQQGGNEKLFF.

The chain joins TRBV4-1 to TRBJ2-1; 8 bases are a match to TRBD2. The CDR3 extends over 17 amino acids. J was trimmed by 4 bases and V by 3 bases; bases with no gene match: 11. In germline, CDR1 is MGHRA, CDR2 YSYEKL. CDR3 protein: CASSHIGRGGSYNEQFF. The CDR3 DNA is TGCGCCAGCAGCCACATAGGACGGGGGGGCTCATACAATGAGCAGTTCTTC.

The CDR3 loop is CASSLKPSYEQYF. Written as DNA, the CDR3 is TGTGCCAGCAGTTTGAAGCCCTCCTACGAGCAGTACTTC. V is TRBV27 and J is TRBJ2-7; unclear D gene. CDR1 is MNHEY and CDR2 is SMNVEV in the germline V gene (reference sequence). The CDR3 totals 13 residues. V was trimmed by 3 bases and J by 0 bases, leaving 6 bases between them.

The chain couples TRBV6-6 to TRBJ2-7; possible D gene TRBD1, 6 bases. Germline lookup yields CDR1 MNHNY and CDR2 SVGAGI (reference sequence). The CDR3 has 14 residues. Between the trimmed V and J ends, which lost 6 bases and 7 bases, there was a span of 19 bases. The chain's CDR3 is CASRTLEQGGEQYF. The CDR3, as DNA: TGTGCCAGCAGAACCCTAGAACAGGGTGGGGAGCAGTACTTC.

The chain is built from TRBV14 and TRBJ1-2; 10 bases agree with TRBD1. The germline CDR1 and CDR2 sequences are SGHDN and FVKESK. The CDR3 runs to 14 residues. J gave up 5 bases and V 4 bases, and 4 bases lay outside the gene matches. This CDR3 reads CASSPRDRGYGYTF. The CDR3 DNA reads as TGTGCCAGCAGCCCCAGGGACAGGGGTTATGGCTACACCTTC.

The chain recombines TRBV2 with TRBJ1-2; tentatively, D is TRBD1 (6 bases). This CDR3 spans 12 amino acids. V lost 6 bases, J lost 8 bases, and 13 bases lay in between. Germline CDR1 and CDR2: SNHLY and FYNNEI. The CDR3 region is CASSFNREGYTF. CDR3 bases: TGTGCCAGCAGCTTTAACAGGGAGGGCTACACCTTC.

V is TRBV7-9 and J is TRBJ1-1; D may be TRBD1 (6 bases). Trimming removed 2 bases from V and 8 bases from J, with 18 bases in between. Germline V gene lookup returns CDR1 SEHNR and CDR2 FQNEAQ (reference sequence). The length of the CDR3 is 15 residues. The CDR3 DNA reads TGTGCCAGCAGCTTAAGGGGGTCCCGGCCATCAGAAGCTTTCTTT. It specifies CASSLRGSRPSEAFF.

CDR3 sequence reads: CAWSVGQGVSEQYF. CDR3 in DNA: TGTGCCTGGAGTGTAGGTCAGGGGGTAAGCGAGCAGTACTTC. The chain combines TRBV30 with TRBJ2-7, with 7 bases matching TRBD1. The CDR3 is made up of 14 amino acids. Germline assignment: CDR1 GTSNPN and CDR2 SVGIG (reference sequence). V was clipped by 0 bases and J by 6 bases; unmatched bases: 8.

This clone showed up just once. The DNA of the CDR3 is TGCAGCGTCGCAGGGGTGGCCGAAACTGAAGCTTTCTTT. It specifies CSVAGVAETEAFF. The chain joins TRBV29-1 to TRBJ1-1; TRBD1 is a possible D gene (6 bases). The germline CDR1 and CDR2 sequences are SQVTM and ANQGSEA. The V end was cut by 6 bases, the J end by 5 bases, with 16 bases between. This CDR3 has 13 amino acids.